The TCR beta chain under discussion was sequenced for a study of CD8 T cells in ankylosing spondylitis. TCRdb re-called the 5' RACE reads through MiXCR, storing one row per CDR3 protein. Here the sample spans about 36,000 distinct CDR3 sequences, about 6.3% being singletons. This clonotype came up many times. In germline, CDR1 is MNHEY, CDR2 SVGEGT. Trimming took off 0 bases at V and 0 bases at J, with 11 bases between the two ends. The CDR3 runs to 16 residues. Sequencing was carried out using blood, either unsorted or a sorted T cell fraction (not recorded which). This chain connects TRBV6-2 or TRBV6-3 to TRBJ1-1; D not resolved. The clonotype comes from a male donor with ankylosing spondylitis or in good health (not recorded which). CDR3 region: CASSYSIYRLNTEAFF. The CDR3 nucleotides read TGTGCCAGCAGTTACTCGATCTATAGATTGAACACTGAAGCTTTCTTT.